This entry concerns a single T cell receptor (beta chain). Its antigen remains unknown. Through Arm-PCR of CDR3 regions and iRepertoire HTBI primers, TCR beta libraries were built. Each CDR3 protein is one row after TCRdb ran MiXCR on the multiplex PCR reads. The sample has approximately 360,000 distinct CDR3 sequences, roughly 20% seen once. Germline CDR1 MDHEN, CDR2 SYDVKM. V gave up 1 base and J gave up 3 bases, with 21 bases separating them. The CDR3 has 18 amino acids. This sample's time point: persistent/refractory GD, antithyroid drugs over 5 years with positive TRAb. The authors made the TCR library using RNA they extracted from PBMCs. This specimen belongs to a study of regulatory T cells in long-lasting Graves disease. Findings and caveats of the study: What was studied was peripheral blood only, and not thyroid tissue.

This TCR came from a woman between 40 and 50 years old with Graves disease. The sample in question was peripheral blood mononuclear cells (PBMCs), obtained when the disease was refractory, from a patient treated with antithyroid drugs. This chain connects TRBV28 to TRBJ1-2; D is possibly TRBD1 (6 bases). The CDR3 spells CASSLYTLGARADYGYTF. In DNA form, the CDR3 reads TGTGCCAGCAGTTTATACACCCTGGGGGCCAGAGCAGACTATGGCTACACCTTC.